This TCR beta chain was sequenced during a study of CD8+ T cells in alopecia areata. CDR3 size: 13 residues. The V and J ends lost 4 bases and 6 bases respectively, with 12 bases between them. The V gene's germline CDR1 is SGHDT and CDR2 YYEEEE. On this clone itself: The antigen is undetermined.

Both peripheral blood and punch biopsies of lesional scalp skin were obtained from patients who had alopecia areata. cDNA serving as the sequencing template came from extracted, reverse transcribed RNA. The protocol was immunoSEQ multiplex PCR, while the TCRdb copy is restricted to in-frame clones and leaves out a portion. The data contain some 11,000 clones, approximately 60% of them seen just once; the ten biggest clones take up approximately 8.1%. Study findings and constraints: Mice gave a clearer picture of TCR sharing than patients did, possibly for HLA-related reasons.

The chain employs TRBV5-6 and TRBJ2-3, with D perhaps TRBD2 (5 bases). The source is a human donor with alopecia areata. This specimen was skin, taken at week 0. CDR3 coding DNA: TGTGCCAGCAGCGAGGGCCACCGGGATACGCAGTATTTT. Residues: CASSEGHRDTQYF.